This T cell receptor beta chain was found in a study of blood T cells in healthy people across ages. The study, taken as a whole, reports: It was the long-lived donors that had more naive CD4+ cells and higher diversity than aged donors.

The CDR3 sequence is 13 residues long. Germline loops: CDR1 SGHRS, CDR2 YFSETQ. The V end lost 5 bases, the J end lost 0 bases, and 8 bases lay between the germline ends. Alongside a J-beta primer mix, a sample-barcoded 5' primer served in a second PCR lasting roughly 6 to 11 cycles. TCRdb re-analysed the 5' RACE reads in MiXCR, keeping a single row per CDR3 protein. Of 600,000 to 1,000,000 distinct CDR3 sequences listed, 55% to 75% were seen once; the top ten hold roughly 22%. A word on this clonotype: Its antigen is not known.

The sample taken for sequencing was blood. The chain combines TRBV5-1 with TRBJ1-1, with D unresolved. This receptor was identified in a young man in good health. CDR3 sequence (DNA): TGCGCCAGCAGGCTTGGTATGAACACTGAAGCTTTCTTT. Amino acid sequence: CASRLGMNTEAFF.